What follows are 26 T cell receptor beta chains derived from one specimen sequenced in a study of vaccination and CD4 T cells after COVID-19. Specified treatment: approximately nine-day PBMC culture with coronavirus spike peptide pools or control peptides (ViraFEST assay). The study sequenced cultured CD4+ T cell DNA using the Oncomine TCR Beta short-read assay. TCRdb reprocessed the PCR reads with MiXCR, giving one entry per CDR3 protein. Here the sample spans several thousand distinct CDR3 sequences, around 70% being singletons. The antigens these receptors bind are not known. Sequenced: CD4+ T cells from blood, cultured in vitro. The receptors come from a human donor who had recovered from COVID-19.

The chain couples TRBV7-9 to TRBJ1-2; D not resolved. CDR3 size: 13 residues. Between the trimmed V and J ends, which lost 6 bases and 6 bases, there was a span of 14 bases. Germline CDR1 is SEHNR and CDR2 is FQNEAQ (reference sequence). CDR3: CASSQLQTDGYTF. The DNA of the CDR3 is TGTGCCAGCAGTCAGCTTCAGACGGATGGCTACACCTTC.

The rearrangement links TRBV15 to TRBJ1-6, with D perhaps TRBD1 (6 bases). The V end lost 1 base, the J end lost 8 bases, and 9 bases lay between the germline ends. The CDR3 spans 14 residues. Looked up from germline, CDR1 is LNHNV and CDR2 is YYDKDF (reference sequence). The CDR3: CATSRGNRDSPLHF. CDR3 DNA sequence: TGTGCCACCAGCAGAGGCAACAGGGATTCACCCCTCCACTTT.

The chain uses TRBV7-2 and TRBJ1-2, with TRBD1 as a possible D gene (6 bases). CDR3 length equals 16 residues. The germline V and J ends were trimmed by 3 bases and 5 bases, with 19 bases remaining between them. CDR1 is SGHTA and CDR2 is FQGNSA in the germline V gene. This chain's CDR3 is CASSFPSMGARYGYTF. The CDR3 coding sequence is TGTGCCAGCAGCTTCCCCAGTATGGGGGCTAGGTATGGCTACACCTTC.

DNA of the CDR3: TGCAGTGCTCACAGGGGCGATAATACGGCGGGTGGCTACACCTTC. Encoded protein: CSAHRGDNTAGGYTF. The V call is TRBV20-1, the J call TRBJ1-2; 7 bases match TRBD1. Germline V CDR1 and CDR2: DFQATT, SNEGSKA (reference sequence). V gave up 5 bases and J gave up 7 bases; unmatched junction bases: 16. CDR3 size: 15 residues.

This clonotype was counted between two and nine times. The V call is TRBV5-4, the J call TRBJ1-2, with D maybe TRBD1 (5 bases). Germline CDR1 is SGHNT and CDR2 is YYREEE (reference sequence). The CDR3 extends over 12 amino acids. V shed 3 bases and J shed 7 bases, with 10 bases lying between them. The CDR3 spells CASSSGGSGYTF. The CDR3 DNA reads TGTGCCAGCAGCTCCGGGGGGTCTGGCTACACCTTC.

The rearrangement joins TRBV7-9 to TRBJ2-1, with TRBD1 as a possible D gene (5 bases). Per germline, CDR1 SEHNR and CDR2 FQNEAQ (reference sequence). Trimming removed 2 bases from V and 7 bases from J, with 15 bases in between. The CDR3 is 15 residues long. CDR3 residues: CASSLKFRVFNEQFF. The CDR3 bases are TGTGCCAGCAGCTTAAAATTCAGGGTGTTTAATGAGCAGTTCTTC.

The chain recombines TRBV7-2 with TRBJ2-7; 9 bases fit TRBD1. CDR3 length: 16 residues. Looked up from germline, CDR1 is SGHTA and CDR2 is FQGNSA. J gave up 5 bases and V 4 bases, and 12 bases lay outside the gene matches. In nucleotides, the CDR3 is TGTGCCAGCAGCTCCATAGTAGGACAGGGGATCCACGAGCAGTACTTC. Its translation: CASSSIVGQGIHEQYF.

This chain links TRBV2 with TRBJ2-3, with a tentative D call TRBD2 (5 bases). This CDR3 is built from 14 residues. With 5 bases removed from V and 0 bases from J, the gap between germline ends came to 9 bases. Germline lookup yields CDR1 SNHLY and CDR2 FYNNEI. In DNA, the CDR3 is TGTGCCAGCAGTCGGGGATCTAGCACAGATACGCAGTATTTT. Protein: CASSRGSSTDTQYF.

The genes are TRBV28 and TRBJ1-2; D gene ambiguous. Trimming removed 10 bases from V and 0 bases from J, with 18 bases in between. CDR1 is MDHEN and CDR2 is SYDVKM in the germline V gene. The length of the CDR3 is 15 residues. The chain's CDR3 is CAIHRRWQANYGYTF. In DNA, the CDR3 is TGTGCCATACATCGGAGGTGGCAAGCTAACTATGGCTACACCTTC.

The chain links TRBV10-1 to TRBJ2-7; D ambiguous. V gave up 5 bases and J gave up 6 bases, with 14 bases separating them. The CDR3 has 13 residues. Germline V gene sequence: CDR1 WNHNN, CDR2 SYGVQD (reference sequence). CDR3 protein: CASSFESGREQYF. The CDR3 nucleotides are TGCGCCAGCAGTTTTGAATCTGGACGCGAGCAGTACTTC.

The chain employs TRBV7-8 and TRBJ2-1; 8 bases agree with TRBD2. CDR1 is SGHVS and CDR2 is FQNEAQ in the germline V gene. This CDR3 region has 16 residues. Losses at the gene ends were 6 bases for V and 0 bases for J; bases not matched to a gene: 7. As DNA, the CDR3 is TGTGCCAGCAGTGATCTCAGCGGGAGCTCCTACAATGAGCAGTTCTTC. Encoded protein: CASSDLSGSSYNEQFF.

The chain links TRBV20-1 to TRBJ1-2; D is uncertain. V lost 0 bases and J 8 bases, leaving 10 bases between the germline ends. The CDR3 covers 12 residues. Germline CDR1 and CDR2: DFQATT and SNEGSKA (reference sequence). The CDR3 spells CSARDLREGYTF. CDR3 nucleotides: TGCAGTGCTAGAGATCTTAGGGAAGGCTACACCTTC.

The V gene is TRBV18, the J gene TRBJ1-2, with a tentative D call TRBD1 (5 bases). This CDR3 is 15 amino acids long. V was shortened by 5 bases and J by 2 bases, with 15 bases between the two germline ends. Germline assignment: CDR1 KGHSH and CDR2 LQKENI. CDR3 sequence: CASSGALGDNYGYTF. For the CDR3, the DNA is TGTGCCAGCTCAGGGGCATTAGGGGACAACTATGGCTACACCTTC.

The chain recombines TRBV28 with TRBJ1-2, with TRBD1 as a possible D gene (5 bases). CDR3 length: 16 residues. CDR1 and CDR2 (germline): MDHEN, SYDVKM. Between the trimmed V and J ends, which lost 6 bases and 4 bases, there was a span of 21 bases. CDR3 nucleotides: TGTGCCAGCAGCCCCCCGGGCGAGGGGAGGACCTATGGCTACACCTTC. Translating it yields CASSPPGEGRTYGYTF.

This chain joins TRBV20-1 and TRBJ2-7, with D possibly being TRBD1 (6 bases). CDR1 and CDR2 from the germline V gene are DFQATT and SNEGSKA (reference sequence). The CDR3 totals 14 residues. Trimming removed 5 bases from V and 1 base from J, with 15 bases in between. For the CDR3, the DNA is TGCAGTGCTTCGAGACCGACAGGTTCCTACGAGCAGTACTTC. This sequence encodes CSASRPTGSYEQYF.

The chain carries TRBV11-2 and TRBJ2-7; TRBD1 agrees at 7 bases. The CDR3 consists of 16 residues. Per germline, CDR1 SGHAT and CDR2 FQNNGV. V lost 0 bases and J lost 5; bases outside the gene matches: 10. This chain's CDR3 is CASSLDQTGNVDEQYF. The CDR3 DNA is TGTGCCAGCAGCTTAGATCAGACAGGGAATGTGGACGAGCAGTACTTC.

The V and J genes are TRBV7-9 and TRBJ1-1; tentatively, D is TRBD1 (6 bases). This CDR3 comprises 18 residues. The germline gives CDR1 SEHNR, CDR2 FQNEAQ (reference sequence). With 2 bases removed from V and 0 bases from J, the gap between germline ends came to 19 bases. This chain's CDR3 is CASSLLGAKGGVNTEAFF. Here the CDR3 DNA reads TGTGCCAGCAGCTTACTGGGGGCCAAGGGAGGTGTGAACACTGAAGCTTTCTTT.

This chain links TRBV27 with TRBJ2-7; 11 bases align to TRBD2. Germline assignment: CDR1 MNHEY and CDR2 SMNVEV (reference sequence). V trimming: 5 bases; J trimming: 3 bases; junction bases outside the gene matches: 15. The CDR3 contains 18 residues. The CDR3, as DNA: TGTGCCAGCAGTCCGCGAATCTCTATCCTAGCGGGAGGCTACGAGCAGTACTTC. This codes for CASSPRISILAGGYEQYF.

The V call is TRBV6-4, the J call TRBJ1-1; weak D call: TRBD1 (6 bases). Trimming removed 6 bases at V and 1 base at J, with 9 bases between. Germline lookup yields CDR1 MRHNA and CDR2 SNTAGT. The CDR3 totals 13 residues. The CDR3 spells CASSQQGNTEAFF. As DNA, the CDR3 is TGTGCCAGCAGCCAACAGGGGAACACTGAAGCTTTCTTT.

This clonotype was picked up one time. The V call is TRBV6-1, the J call TRBJ2-7, with TRBD1 matching over 10 bases. Germline V gene lookup returns CDR1 MNHNS and CDR2 SASEGT. This CDR3 is built from 14 residues. V gave up 6 bases and J gave up 7 bases; unmatched junction bases: 9. The CDR3 region is CASRQDRGLGEQYF. The CDR3 DNA sequence: TGTGCCAGCAGGCAAGACAGGGGGCTAGGAGAGCAGTACTTC.

This clonotype was seen a single time. The chain uses TRBV20-1 and TRBJ1-2, with TRBD1 identical over 10 bases. The V gene's germline CDR1 is DFQATT and CDR2 SNEGSKA (reference sequence). V was pared by 4 bases and J by 4 bases, with 12 bases of the junction left unmatched. The CDR3 covers 16 residues. Here the CDR3 DNA reads TGCAGTGCTATCTCGGGGACAGGGGAGTGGGGCTATGGCTACACCTTC. It specifies CSAISGTGEWGYGYTF.

This clonotype has just a few counts. The chain has TRBV4-3 and TRBJ2-2; 8 bases line up with TRBD1. The CDR3 runs to 17 residues. Losses at the gene ends were 0 bases for V and 5 bases for J; bases not matched to a gene: 8. Germline CDR1 and CDR2: LGHNA and YSLEER. The CDR3 DNA reads TGCGCCAGCAGCCAAGAGCAGGGGGCGACGGAGACCGGGGAGCTGTTTTTT. Protein: CASSQEQGATETGELFF.

The chain joins TRBV7-8 to TRBJ1-4; a weak D match, TRBD1 (5 bases). With 5 bases removed from V and 5 bases from J, the gap between germline ends came to 15 bases. Germline V gives CDR1 SGHVS, CDR2 FQNEAQ. This CDR3 is built from 15 residues. CDR3 nucleotide sequence: TGTGCCAGCAGCCCCAATGCAGGGACGAATGAAAAACTGTTTTTT. Encoded protein: CASSPNAGTNEKLFF.

The chain joins TRBV28 to TRBJ2-3; TRBD1 or TRBD2 may be the D gene (7 bases each). CDR3 length: 14 residues. Germline values: CDR1 MDHEN, CDR2 SYDVKM. Trimming left V 4 bases short and J 5 bases short, with 13 bases between. The CDR3 reads CASSSGGGRDTQYF. The DNA for the CDR3 is TGTGCCAGCAGTTCAGGGGGAGGGAGAGATACGCAGTATTTT.

V usage is TRBV10-2 and J usage is TRBJ2-6; D is uncertain. This CDR3 has 15 amino acids. CDR1 is WSHSY and CDR2 is SAAADI in the germline V gene. V lost 7 bases and J lost 0, with 10 bases in between. Here the CDR3 DNA reads TGCGCCAGCACTGGGCACCACTCTGGGGCCAACGTCCTGACTTTC. Protein sequence: CASTGHHSGANVLTF.

The rearrangement joins TRBV10-3 to TRBJ1-1; D is possibly TRBD1 (5 bases). This CDR3 is built from 15 residues. Deletions cut 0 bases from V and 0 bases from J, with 8 bases between. Germline V gene sequence: CDR1 ENHRY, CDR2 SYGVKD. The CDR3 spells CAISESGQMNTEAFF. In DNA form, the CDR3 reads TGTGCCATCAGTGAGTCGGGGCAGATGAACACTGAAGCTTTCTTT.